This T cell receptor (beta chain) was sequenced for a study of cytomegalovirus exposure and HLA in healthy donors. Study-wide points: In an earlier analysis, productive rearrangement rates for most beta V segments clustered near 87% or 30%. In a later analysis, DRB1 alleles had the most associated TCRs; HLA-C alleles the fewest. What TCR beta sequences reportedly achieved was accurate prediction of HLA-A and HLA-B alleles in most subjects.

The PCR contained 60 Vbeta and 13 Jbeta primers. Profiled with immunoSEQ multiplex PCR; TCRdb holds only in-frame clones, not every one. Of around 220,000 clones in the sample, approximately 80% are singletons; the top ten hold approximately 0.22%. This clone was seen only once. The antigen is not known. Germline lookup yields CDR1 SGHNT and CDR2 YYREEE (reference sequence). The trim removed 1 base at V and 3 bases at J, leaving 7 bases unmatched. The CDR3 consists of 16 residues. This chain joins TRBV5-4 and TRBJ2-5; the match to TRBD1 covers 9 bases. This clonotype originated in a girl aged 2-10 years in good health and CMV-seronegative. Sequencing was carried out using PBMCs. The CDR3 DNA is TGTGCCAGCAGCTTGCGGCCCCGGGACAGGGAAGAGACCCAGTACTTC. Amino acids: CASSLRPRDREETQYF.